The present T cell receptor (beta chain) was sequenced within a study of identical twins. General observations from the study: Memory repertoires lacked the insertion deficit that abundant cord blood beta clonotypes showed.

With respect to this clonotype: Its matching antigen is unknown.

TCRdb recomputed calls from the 5' RACE reads with MiXCR, one row per CDR3 protein. Here the sample spans 1.5 million or so distinct CDR3 sequences, roughly 35% being singletons. This CDR3 has 15 residues. CDR1 and CDR2 from the germline V gene are MGHRA and YSYEKL. Trimming stripped 4 bases from V and 4 bases from J, with 15 bases between. The sample taken for sequencing was cord blood. This TCR derives from a newborn girl in good health. The rearrangement uses TRBV4-1 and TRBJ2-3; D might be TRBD1 or TRBD2, each matching 6 bases. CDR3 sequence reads: CASSPYRGQADTQYF. The CDR3 DNA reads TGCGCCAGCAGCCCTTATCGGGGGCAGGCAGATACGCAGTATTTT.